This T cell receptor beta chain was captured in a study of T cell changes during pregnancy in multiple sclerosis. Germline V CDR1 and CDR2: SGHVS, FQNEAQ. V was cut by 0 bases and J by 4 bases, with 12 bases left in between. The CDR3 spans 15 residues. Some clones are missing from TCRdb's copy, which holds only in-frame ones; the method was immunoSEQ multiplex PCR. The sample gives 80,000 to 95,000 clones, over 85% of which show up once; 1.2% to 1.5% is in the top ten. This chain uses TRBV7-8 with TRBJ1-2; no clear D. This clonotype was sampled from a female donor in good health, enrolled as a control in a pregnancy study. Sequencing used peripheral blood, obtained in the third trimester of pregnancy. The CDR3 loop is CASSLASETFYGYTF. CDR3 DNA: TGTGCCAGCAGCTTAGCATCCGAAACTTTCTATGGCTACACCTTC.